The clone carrying this T cell receptor (beta chain) has more than one count but fewer than ten. The library targeted TCRbeta and was prepared with unique molecular identifiers. TCRdb analysed the PCR reads with MiXCR anew, one entry per CDR3 protein. This table holds a few hundred thousand distinct CDR3 sequences, approximately 9% found once. The data were taken from a study of T-cell reconstitution after alpha-beta-depleted transplantation in children. The CDR3 runs 14 residues. V shed 5 bases, J shed 5 bases, and the junction held 8 bases outside the gene matches. CDR1 and CDR2 (germline): MNHNS, SASEGT.

The sequence derives from a human donor who donated a stem cell graft to a child with acute lymphoblastic leukemia. Sequencing was performed on PBMCs from the stem cell graft donor, taken from the stem cell graft. This chain links TRBV6-1 with TRBJ1-2, with 7 bases matching TRBD1. The CDR3 nucleotides are TGTGCCAGCAGTCTAGGGACAGCTTTTTATGGCTACACCTTC. Protein sequence: CASSLGTAFYGYTF.